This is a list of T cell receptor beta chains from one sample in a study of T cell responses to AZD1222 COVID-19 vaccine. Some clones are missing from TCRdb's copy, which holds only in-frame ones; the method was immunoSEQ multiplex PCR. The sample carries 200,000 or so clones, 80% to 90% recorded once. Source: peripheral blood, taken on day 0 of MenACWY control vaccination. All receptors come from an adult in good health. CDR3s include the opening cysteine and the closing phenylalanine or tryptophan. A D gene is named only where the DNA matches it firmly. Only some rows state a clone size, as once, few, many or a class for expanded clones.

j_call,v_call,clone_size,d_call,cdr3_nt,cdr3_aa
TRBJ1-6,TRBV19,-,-,TGTGCCAGTAGTCCCATGACAGGAGCCAATTCACCCCTCCACTTT,CASSPMTGANSPLHF
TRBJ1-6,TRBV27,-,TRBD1,TGTGCCAGCAGTGCCGGGACAGGGTCGTCCTCACCCCTCCACTTT,CASSAGTGSSSPLHF
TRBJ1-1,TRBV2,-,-,TGTGCGACCTTCCCCCCGAGCGCCGGAATGAACACTGAAGCTTTCTTT,CATFPPSAGMNTEAFF
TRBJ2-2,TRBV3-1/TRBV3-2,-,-,TGTGCCAGCAGCCAAGTCGGGGGAACCGGGGAGCTGTTTTTT,CASSQVGGTGELFF
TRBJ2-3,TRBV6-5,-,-,TGTGCCAGCAGTAACCAGGGACCGACAGATACGCAGTATTTT,CASSNQGPTDTQYF
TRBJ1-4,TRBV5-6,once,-,TGTGCCACTCAGAGGAAACAGGGCGCATATGAAAAACTGTTTTTT,CATQRKQGAYEKLFF
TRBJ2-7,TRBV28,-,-,TGTGCCAGCAGTTTAGGTAGTGGGTGGGCTGGGGGAGAGCAGTACTTC,CASSLGSGWAGGEQYF
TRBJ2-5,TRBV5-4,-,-,TGTGCCAGCAGCCGAAACTATGGGAGGGGGCGGGAAGGAGAGACCCAGTACTTC,CASSRNYGRGREGETQYF
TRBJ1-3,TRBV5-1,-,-,TGCGCCAGTCAGGAGAGCTCTGGAAACACCATATATTTT,CASQESSGNTIYF
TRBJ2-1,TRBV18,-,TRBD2,TGTGCCAGCTGCCTGAGCGGGAGCGTCAATGAGCAGTTCTTC,CASCLSGSVNEQFF
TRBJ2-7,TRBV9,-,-,TGTGCCAGCAGCACGGCCCCCGACCCCAACTACGAGCAGTACTTC,CASSTAPDPNYEQYF
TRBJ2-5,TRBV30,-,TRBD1,TGTGCCTGGGACTCAGGGGGCGGGGAGACCCAGTACTTC,CAWDSGGGETQYF
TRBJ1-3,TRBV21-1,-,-,TGTGCCAGCAGCAAAATGGGGGGGGTCTCCTCTGGAAACACCATATATTTT,CASSKMGGVSSGNTIYF
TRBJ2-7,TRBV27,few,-,TGTGCCACCTGGACAAGGTTCGAGCAGTACTTC,CATWTRFEQYF
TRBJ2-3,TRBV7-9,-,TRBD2,TGTGCCAGCAGCTCCCTCGAGCGGGAGCTTCGCACAGATACGCAGTATTTT,CASSSLERELRTDTQYF
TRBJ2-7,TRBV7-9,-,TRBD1,TGTGCCAGCAGCTTAGATCCGGGACAGGGGGCCAGTGAGCAGTACTTC,CASSLDPGQGASEQYF
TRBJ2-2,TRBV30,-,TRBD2,TGTGCCTGGAGTGTACGCGCGGGAGGGCCCGGGGAGCTGTTTTTT,CAWSVRAGGPGELFF
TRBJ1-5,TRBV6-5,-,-,TGTGCCAGCAGCAGAAGCAGGGGAGGGCCCCAGCATTTT,CASSRSRGGPQHF
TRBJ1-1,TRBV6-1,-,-,TGTGCCAGCAGTGAAATAGCGGGAACGGGCGCTGAAGCTTTCTTT,CASSEIAGTGAEAFF
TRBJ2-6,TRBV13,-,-,TGTGCCAGCAGCTTAATCGGCCAGGGGGGAGGTGGGGCCAACGTCCTGACTTTC,CASSLIGQGGGGANVLTF
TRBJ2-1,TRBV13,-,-,TGTGCCAGCAGCTTACGGGGTCCCTACAATGAGCAGTTCTTC,CASSLRGPYNEQFF
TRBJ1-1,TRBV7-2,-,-,TGTGCCAGCAGCTTAAACAGGGCAGACAGGAACACTGAAGCTTTCTTT,CASSLNRADRNTEAFF
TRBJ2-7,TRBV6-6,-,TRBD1,TGTGCCAGCAGTACAGGGGCCGGGGACGAGCAGTACTTC,CASSTGAGDEQYF
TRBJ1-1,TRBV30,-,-,TGTGCCTGGAATCGCCGGGGGCGCGAAAATGCTTTCTTT,CAWNRRGRENAFF
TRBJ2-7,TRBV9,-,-,TGTGCCAGCAGCGTAGGGGACCTTGAGAACGAGCAGTACTTC,CASSVGDLENEQYF
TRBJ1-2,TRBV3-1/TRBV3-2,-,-,TGTGCCAGCAGCCCGACAAAGAGGGGCTATGGCTACACCTTC,CASSPTKRGYGYTF
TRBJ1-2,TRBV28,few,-,TGTGCCAGCAGCCCGGGGACTGGCTATGGCTACACCTTC,CASSPGTGYGYTF
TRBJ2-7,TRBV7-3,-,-,TGTGCCAGCAGCTTGGGAGGGGGGCAAGGGCAGGAGCAGTACTTC,CASSLGGGQGQEQYF
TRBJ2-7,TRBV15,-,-,TGTGCCACCAGCAGAGATCTGGAACAGGGAGAGGAGCAGTACTTC,CATSRDLEQGEEQYF
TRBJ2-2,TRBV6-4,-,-,TGTGCCAGCAGTGACCGTAGTGGCACCGGGGAGCTGTTTTTT,CASSDRSGTGELFF
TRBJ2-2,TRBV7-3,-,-,TGTGCCAGCAGCTTAATGCGTGACGCGAACACCGGGGAGCTGTTTTTT,CASSLMRDANTGELFF
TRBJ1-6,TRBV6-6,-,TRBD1,TGTGCCAGCAGTTGGGACAGGGGAAATTCACCCCTCCACTTT,CASSWDRGNSPLHF